The entry below describes one T cell receptor (beta chain). The data were taken from a study of T cell changes during pregnancy in multiple sclerosis. V dropped 6 bases and J dropped 0 bases, with 11 bases sitting between them. This CDR3 has 14 residues. Germline CDR1 SQVTM, CDR2 ANQGSEA. The table came from immunoSEQ multiplex PCR; TCRdb's copy has only in-frame clones and leaves some out. The sample contains tens of thousands of clones, 92% of which appear only once. This clonotype was obtained from a female donor with multiple sclerosis, enrolled in a pregnancy study. Sequenced here: CD4+ T cells from peripheral blood mononuclear cells, sampled in the second trimester of pregnancy. This chain links TRBV29-1 with TRBJ1-4, with D tentatively TRBD1 (5 bases). The CDR3 protein is CSVQQASTNEKLFF. In nucleotides, the CDR3 is TGCAGCGTCCAACAGGCATCAACTAATGAAAAACTGTTTTTT.